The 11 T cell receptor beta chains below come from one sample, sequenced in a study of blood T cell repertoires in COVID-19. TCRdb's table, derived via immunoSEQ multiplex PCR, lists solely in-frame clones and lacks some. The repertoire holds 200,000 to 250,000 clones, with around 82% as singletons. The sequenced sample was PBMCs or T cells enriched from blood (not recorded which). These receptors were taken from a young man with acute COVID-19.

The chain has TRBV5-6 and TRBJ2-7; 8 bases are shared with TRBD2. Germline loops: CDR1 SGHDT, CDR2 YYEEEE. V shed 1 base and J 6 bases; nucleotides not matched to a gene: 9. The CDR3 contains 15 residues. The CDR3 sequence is CASSLILLAGGEQYF. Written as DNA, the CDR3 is TGTGCCAGCAGCTTGATTCTTCTTGCGGGGGGCGAGCAGTACTTC.

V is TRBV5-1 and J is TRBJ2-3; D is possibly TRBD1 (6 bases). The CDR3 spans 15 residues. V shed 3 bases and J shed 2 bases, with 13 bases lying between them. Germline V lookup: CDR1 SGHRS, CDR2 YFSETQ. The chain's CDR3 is CASSSGTQVTDTQYF. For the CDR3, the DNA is TGCGCCAGCAGCTCCGGGACACAAGTCACAGATACGCAGTATTTT.

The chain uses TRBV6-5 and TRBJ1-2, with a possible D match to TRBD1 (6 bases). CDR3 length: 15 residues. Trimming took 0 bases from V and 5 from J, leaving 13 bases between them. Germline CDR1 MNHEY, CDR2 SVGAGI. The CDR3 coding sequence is TGTGCCAGCAGTTACTCCTGGGGGGGCGGTTATGGCTACACCTTC. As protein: CASSYSWGGGYGYTF.

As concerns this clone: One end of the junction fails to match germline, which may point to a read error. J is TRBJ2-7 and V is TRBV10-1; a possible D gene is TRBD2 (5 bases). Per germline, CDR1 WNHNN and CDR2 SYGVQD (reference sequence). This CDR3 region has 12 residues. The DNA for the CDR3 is TGCGCCAGCAGCGACGGTGTTCGAGGGCTACACTTC. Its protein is CASSDGVRGLHF.

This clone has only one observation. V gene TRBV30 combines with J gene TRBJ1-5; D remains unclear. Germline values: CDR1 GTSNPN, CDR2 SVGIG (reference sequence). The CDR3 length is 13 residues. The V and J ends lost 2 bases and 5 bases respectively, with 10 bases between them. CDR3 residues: CAWSNGIDQPQHF. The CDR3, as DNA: TGTGCCTGGAGTAACGGGATCGATCAGCCCCAGCATTTT. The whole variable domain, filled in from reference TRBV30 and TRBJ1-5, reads SQTIHQWPATLVQPVGSPLSLECTVEGTSNPNLYWYRQAAGRGLQLLFYSVGIGQISSEVPQNLSASRPQDRQFILSSKKLLLSDSGFYLCAWSNGIDQPQHFGDGTRLSIL.

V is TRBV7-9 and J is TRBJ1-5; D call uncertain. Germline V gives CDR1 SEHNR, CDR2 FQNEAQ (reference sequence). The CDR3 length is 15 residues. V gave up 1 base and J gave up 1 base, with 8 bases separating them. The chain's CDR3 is CASSLGPQSNQPQHF. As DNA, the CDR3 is TGTGCCAGCAGCTTAGGGCCCCAAAGCAATCAGCCCCAGCATTTT.

This CDR3 reads CASPAVSSYNSPLHF. CDR3 nucleotide sequence: TGTGCCTCCCCGGCGGTGAGCTCCTATAATTCACCCCTCCACTTT. The V call is TRBV30, the J call TRBJ1-6; no clear D. This CDR3 region has 15 residues. From germline, CDR1 is GTSNPN and CDR2 SVGIG (reference sequence). Trimming shortened V by 7 bases and J by 0 bases, and 13 bases separated the two germline ends.

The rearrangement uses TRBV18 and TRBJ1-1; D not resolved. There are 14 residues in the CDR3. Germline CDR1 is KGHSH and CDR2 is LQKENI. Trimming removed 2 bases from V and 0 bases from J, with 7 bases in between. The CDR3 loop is CASSPKSMNTEAFF. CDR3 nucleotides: TGTGCCAGCTCACCAAAAAGCATGAACACTGAAGCTTTCTTT.

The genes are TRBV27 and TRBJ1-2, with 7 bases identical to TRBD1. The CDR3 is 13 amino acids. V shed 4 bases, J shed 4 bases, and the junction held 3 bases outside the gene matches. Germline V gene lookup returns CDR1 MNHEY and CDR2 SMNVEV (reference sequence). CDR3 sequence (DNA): TGTGCCAGCAGTTCGACAGGGTCCTATGGCTACACCTTC. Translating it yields CASSSTGSYGYTF.

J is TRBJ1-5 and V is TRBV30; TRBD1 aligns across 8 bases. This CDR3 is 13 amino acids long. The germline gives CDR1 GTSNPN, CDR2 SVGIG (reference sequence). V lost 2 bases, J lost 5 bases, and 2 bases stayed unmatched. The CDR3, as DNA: TGTGCCTGGAGTCCAGGGGGCTATCAGCCCCAGCATTTT. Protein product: CAWSPGGYQPQHF. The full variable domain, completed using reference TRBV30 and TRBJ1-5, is SQTIHQWPATLVQPVGSPLSLECTVEGTSNPNLYWYRQAAGRGLQLLFYSVGIGQISSEVPQNLSASRPQDRQFILSSKKLLLSDSGFYLCAWSPGGYQPQHFGDGTRLSIL.

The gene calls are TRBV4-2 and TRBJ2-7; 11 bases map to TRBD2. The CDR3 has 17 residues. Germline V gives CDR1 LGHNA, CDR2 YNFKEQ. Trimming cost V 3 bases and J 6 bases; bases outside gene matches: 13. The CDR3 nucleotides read TGTGCCAGCAGCCAGGGCTTTAGCGGGGGGGCCTCTGGCGAGCAGTACTTC. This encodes CASSQGFSGGASGEQYF.